What follows are 2 T cell receptor beta chains derived from one specimen sequenced in a study of cytomegalovirus exposure and HLA in healthy donors. Some clones are missing from TCRdb's copy, which holds only in-frame ones; the method was immunoSEQ multiplex PCR. The data contain 60,000 to 70,000 clones, 80% to 90% of them seen just once; the ten biggest clones take up around 1.7%. Sequenced input: PBMCs. All receptors come from a woman between 18 and 29 years old in good health and CMV-seronegative.

In this sample, this clone turned up once. J is TRBJ2-7 and V is TRBV6-6, with D maybe TRBD1 (5 bases). The CDR3 covers 15 residues. V gave up 0 bases and J gave up 0 bases, with 9 bases separating them. In germline, CDR1 is MNHNY, CDR2 SVGAGI (reference sequence). The CDR3 reads CASSYSTDSSYEQYF. The CDR3 nucleotides are TGTGCCAGCAGTTACTCGACTGACAGCTCCTACGAGCAGTACTTC.

The V call is TRBV27, the J call TRBJ2-7; the match to TRBD2 covers 9 bases. The CDR3 loop spans 13 amino acids. V gave up 5 bases and J gave up 4 bases; unmatched junction bases: 3. The germline V gene encodes CDR1 MNHEY and CDR2 SMNVEV (reference sequence). The CDR3 loop reads CASSLSGSYEQYF. CDR3 nucleotides: TGTGCCAGCAGTCTTAGCGGGAGTTACGAGCAGTACTTC.